Listed below are T cell receptor beta chains from one sample, sequenced in a study of cytomegalovirus exposure and HLA in healthy donors. This table comes from immunoSEQ multiplex PCR, and its TCRdb copy is limited to in-frame clones, with some not included. The table has around 220,000 clones, about 83% seen once. Source material: PBMCs. These receptors originate from a girl under 18 in good health and CMV-seronegative. Each CDR3 is given with its conserved first and last residue. Fields, in order: V gene, D gene, J gene, clone size, CDR3 protein. D genes are given only for firm matches. Not all rows give a size; the values are once, few, many and, for expanded clones, a class.

>TRBV5-1|TRBD1|TRBJ2-5|-
CASSFGTGSDVKETQYF
>TRBV7-9|TRBD2|TRBJ2-3|few
CASSPTPGSGRGHTQYF
>TRBV18|TRBD1|TRBJ2-7|-
CASWSGQGSSEQYF
>TRBV4-3|TRBD1|TRBJ2-3|-
CASSRGQIYTDTQYF
>TRBV11-2|TRBD2|TRBJ2-3|-
CASSPPAGVGLTQYF
>TRBV7-3|-|TRBJ2-1|-
CASSSGLASSNEQFF
>TRBV15|TRBD1|TRBJ1-2|-
CATSRGTGANGYTF
>TRBV7-7|-|TRBJ1-5|-
CASSLIFRQGQPKKNSNQPQHF
>TRBV28|TRBD1|TRBJ2-7|-
CASSPDRVSEQYF
>TRBV6-5|-|TRBJ2-3|-
CASSYFEAGKTDTQYF
>TRBV6-5|-|TRBJ1-2|-
CASSYSGGSYGYTF
>TRBV6-5|-|TRBJ2-5|-
CASRRSGGTGETQYF
>TRBV4-1|-|TRBJ1-1|-
CASSQATRRDPEAFF
>TRBV10-3|TRBD1|TRBJ1-2|-
CAIRGTGGTGGYTF
>TRBV7-2|TRBD2|TRBJ2-7|-
CASSPGPSGVGEQYF
>TRBV10-3|-|TRBJ1-2|-
CAISEAEGRGYTF
>TRBV12-5|TRBD1|TRBJ2-6|-
CASGMTGLGLSGANVLTF
>TRBV6-6|-|TRBJ1-2|-
CASSYVRGTFNYGYTF